One and the same sample provided the 14 T cell receptor beta chains below, sequenced in a study of T-cell reconstitution after alpha-beta-depleted transplantation in children. Unique molecular identifiers were incorporated during preparation of the TCRbeta library. Using its own MiXCR run on the PCR reads, TCRdb lists one record per CDR3 protein. The sample records about 540,000 distinct CDR3 sequences, roughly 30% being singletons. Sequenced material: PBMCs, taken before TCRalphabeta/CD19-depleted stem cell transplant. The origin of the receptors is a boy under two years old with Wiskott-Aldrich syndrome, due to receive a stem cell transplant.

This clonotype came up many times. The V and J genes are TRBV5-1 and TRBJ2-4, with D possibly called TRBD1 or TRBD2 (5 bases each). Trimming removed 0 bases at V and 2 bases at J, with 9 bases between. Germline loops: CDR1 SGHRS, CDR2 YFSETQ. This CDR3 is 15 amino acids long. CDR3 sequence: CASSLVGGSKNIQYF. The CDR3 DNA sequence: TGCGCCAGCAGCTTGGTTGGGGGTTCCAAAAACATTCAGTACTTC. Full variable domain (remainder filled in from reference TRBV5-1 and TRBJ2-4): KAGVTQTPRYLIKTRGQQVTLSCSPISGHRSVSWYQQTPGQGLQFLFEYFSETQRNKGNFPGRFSGRQFSNSRSEMNVSTLELGDSALYLCASSLVGGSKNIQYFGAGTRLSVL.

At least ten counts were recorded for this clonotype. This chain connects TRBV5-1 to TRBJ2-1, with 13 bases lining up with TRBD2. Germline-derived CDR1 and CDR2 are SGHRS and YFSETQ. The length of the CDR3 is 17 residues. J lost 8 bases, V lost 2 bases, and 10 bases had no gene match. The CDR3 coding sequence is TGCGCCAGCAGCTTTAGACTAGCGGGAGGACTCGGCGATGAGCAGTTCTTC. Its protein is CASSFRLAGGLGDEQFF.

The gene calls are TRBV20-1 and TRBJ1-4; D uncertain. CDR1 is DFQATT and CDR2 is SNEGSKA in the germline V gene (reference sequence). CDR3 length: 13 amino acids. V lost 4 bases, J lost 2 bases, and 8 bases lay in between. CDR3 DNA sequence: TGCAGTGCTACAGGTGGGACTAATGAAAAACTGTTTTTT. The encoded protein is CSATGGTNEKLFF.

The chain employs TRBV7-9 and TRBJ2-7; the match to TRBD1 covers 8 bases. Germline V lookup: CDR1 SEHNR, CDR2 FQNEAQ (reference sequence). With V trimmed by 6 bases and J by 4 bases, 8 bases remained unmatched. The CDR3 totals 14 residues. The CDR3 spells CASRNRTGPYEQYF. For the CDR3, the DNA is TGTGCCAGCAGAAACAGGACAGGGCCTTACGAGCAGTACTTC.

The V gene is TRBV24-1, the J gene TRBJ2-1, with TRBD2 matching 11 bases. Trimming cost V 3 bases and J 9 bases; bases outside gene matches: 9. The V gene's germline CDR1 is KGHDR and CDR2 SFDVKD. CDR3 length: 16 amino acids. CDR3 sequence (DNA): TGTGCCACCAGTGATCGACTAGCGGGGCGCCTTGTTGAGCAGTTCTTC. It encodes CATSDRLAGRLVEQFF.

Details on this clonotype: The conserved phenylalanine or tryptophan normally closing the CDR3 is absent here, so this likely arose from a read error. V is TRBV25-1 and J is TRBJ2-7, with 7 positions matching TRBD1. The germline V gene encodes CDR1 MGHDK and CDR2 SYGVNS. The CDR3 is 12 residues long. The V and J ends lost 5 bases and 5 bases, in that order; junction bases with no gene match: 3. The CDR3 DNA reads TGTGCCAGCAGTTTACAGGGGAACGAGCAGTACTAC. Amino acid sequence: CASSLQGNEQYY.

This clonotype was detected ten times or more. The chain combines TRBV12-3 or TRBV12-4 with TRBJ1-2; 9 bases match TRBD1. The CDR3 is made up of 13 amino acids. V dropped 3 bases and J dropped 4; count of bases not matched to a gene: 0. DNA of the CDR3: TGTGCCAGCAGTTTGACAGGGGGCTATGGCTACACCTTC. Residues: CASSLTGGYGYTF.

The rearrangement links TRBV6-2 or TRBV6-3 to TRBJ2-1, with 9 bases fitting TRBD2. The ends lost 0 bases at V and 12 bases at J; junction bases unmatched: 9. Germline V gene data show CDR1 as MNHEY and CDR2 as SVGEGT. The CDR3 contains 15 residues. CDR3 loop: CASSYSRTSGFWQFF. CDR3 coding DNA: TGTGCCAGCAGTTACTCGCGTACTAGCGGGTTTTGGCAGTTCTTC.

The chain is built from TRBV20-1 and TRBJ2-2; D unresolved. The CDR3 consists of 12 residues. V was pared by 2 bases and J by 7 bases, with 8 bases between. The germline V gene has CDR1 DFQATT and CDR2 SNEGSKA (reference sequence). CDR3 nucleotide sequence: TGCAGTGCTAGAAGGGCTAGCGGGGAGCTGTTTTTT. Amino acid sequence: CSARRASGELFF.

The table lists this clonotype with a few counts. This chain joins TRBV12-3 or TRBV12-4 and TRBJ1-6; 8 bases agree with TRBD1. The V gene end was trimmed by 5 bases and the J gene end by 4 bases; junction bases not matched to a gene: 4. CDR3 length equals 15 residues. This CDR3 reads CASSRQGTYNSPLHF. The DNA for the CDR3 is TGTGCCAGCAGTCGACAGGGGACTTATAATTCACCCCTCCACTTT.

This clonotype was counted between two and nine times. V gene TRBV7-2 combines with J gene TRBJ1-6, with unresolved D. Germline-derived CDR1 and CDR2 are SGHTA and FQGNSA. CDR3 length: 15 amino acids. Trimming removed 2 bases from V and 9 bases from J, with 14 bases in between. The CDR3 DNA reads TGTGCCAGCAGCTTACGTTCGGCCGATCGTTCACCCCTCCACTTT. This sequence encodes CASSLRSADRSPLHF.

This clonotype has only a few counts. The chain recombines TRBV6-2 or TRBV6-3 with TRBJ2-3; D is ambiguous. Trimming pared 8 bases from V and 0 bases from J, leaving 12 bases between. CDR3 length: 14 amino acids. Germline-derived CDR1 and CDR2 are MNHEY and SVGEGT. CDR3 sequence reads: CASRPWRSTDTQYF. CDR3 coding DNA: TGTGCCAGCCGACCTTGGCGGAGCACAGATACGCAGTATTTT.

There are a few counts of this clonotype. The gene calls are TRBV5-1 and TRBJ1-1; 7 bases map to TRBD1. V was clipped by 0 bases and J by 6 bases; unmatched bases: 2. Germline loops: CDR1 SGHRS, CDR2 YFSETQ. The length of the CDR3 is 13 residues. The CDR3 sequence is CASSLDGQAEAFF. CDR3 sequence (DNA): TGCGCCAGCAGCTTGGACGGACAGGCTGAAGCTTTCTTT.

This clonotype was seen a handful of times. The rearrangement uses TRBV10-3 and TRBJ1-2; TRBD1 matches 7 bases. With 6 bases clipped from V and 8 bases from J, the junction kept 6 bases outside the gene matches. CDR1 and CDR2 (germline): ENHRY, SYGVKD. The CDR3 length is 12 residues. Written as DNA, the CDR3 is TGTGCCATCAGGAGACAGGGCCTGGGCTACACCTTC. It yields the protein CAIRRQGLGYTF.